The source of this T cell receptor (beta chain) is a study of CD8 T cells in Susac syndrome. Study-level background: When their blood was taken, the Susac syndrome patients had either not yet had any therapy, were taking corticosteroids, or were taking intravenous immunoglobulin alone. General study results and limits: Maximal CD8+ clonal expansion in Susac was observed within TEMRA cells and among active patients.

RNA in amounts of roughly 0.5 to 1 ug was reverse transcribed with random hexamers. Across 54 Vbeta and 13 Jbeta, TCR beta CDR3 was amplified with immunoSEQ multiplex PCR. TCRdb re-called the immunoSEQ multiplex PCR reads through MiXCR, storing one row per CDR3 protein. The profile shows 95,000 to 150,000 distinct CDR3 sequences, 85% to 95% of them singletons. TCR beta from blood CD8+ and CD4+ T cells was sequenced. As regards this clonotype: The antigen is not known.

The CDR3 is made up of 11 amino acids. CDR1 is SNHLY, CDR2 FYNNEI, per germline. Trimming pared 10 bases from V and 4 bases from J, leaving 10 bases between. The sequence was collected from a human donor with Susac syndrome. The rearrangement uses TRBV2 and TRBJ2-5; D unresolved. Sequences were obtained from CD8+ T cells from PBMCs. CDR3 sequence reads: CANDHGETQYF. As DNA, the CDR3 is TGTGCCAACGATCATGGAGAGACCCAGTACTTC.